The 21 T cell receptor beta chains below were found in one sample sequenced in a study of read filtering for tumor transcriptome and immune sequencing. This library used about 400 ng RNA and molecular barcoded adaptors spanning alpha/delta and beta/gamma chains. TCRdb re-derived calls from the reads in MiXCR, one entry per CDR3 protein. The data contain about 50,000 distinct CDR3 sequences, less than 20% of them singletons. The sequencing input was a population of CD138-negative cells sorted from bone marrow. The source of these receptors is a donor at least 40 years old with multiple myeloma.

Many counts were recorded for this clonotype. This chain connects TRBV4-1 to TRBJ2-6; perhaps D is TRBD1 or TRBD2 (5 bases each). The CDR3 sequence is 15 residues long. Trimming took 3 bases from V and 2 from J, leaving 8 bases between them. CDR1 and CDR2 from the germline V gene are MGHRA and YSYEKL. The CDR3 coding sequence is TGCGCCAGCAGCCAGAGGGGCGCTGGGGCCAACGTCCTGACTTTC. Its protein is CASSQRGAGANVLTF.

Concerning this clonotype itself: This may be a read error, as it is one base from a much larger clone. The chain carries TRBV12-3 or TRBV12-4 and TRBJ2-1; D unclear. The CDR3 extends over 13 amino acids. The ends were cut back, 6 bases at V and 7 bases at J, with 13 bases in the middle. In nucleotides, the CDR3 is TGTGCCAGCAGGACTGGCGGTCTGAATGAGCAGTTCTTC. The encoded protein is CASRTGGLNEQFF.

This clonotype was recorded at least ten times. The chain has TRBV14 and TRBJ2-2, with D tentatively TRBD1 (6 bases). V was shortened by 1 base and J by 3 bases, with 18 bases between the two germline ends. Germline CDR1 reads SGHDN; CDR2 reads FVKESK. CDR3 size: 18 residues. This CDR3 reads CASSQGVTRTEDTGELFF. The CDR3 coding sequence is TGTGCCAGCAGCCAAGGGGTAACGAGGACAGAGGACACCGGGGAGCTGTTTTTT.

The table lists this clonotype with many counts. The chain has TRBV6-5 and TRBJ2-7; possibly TRBD1 for D (5 bases). The CDR3 has 14 amino acids. Germline lookup yields CDR1 MNHEY and CDR2 SVGAGI. Trimming cost V 0 bases and J 5 bases, with 11 bases left between them. CDR3 residues: CASSYSQGWDEQYF. In DNA form, the CDR3 reads TGTGCCAGCAGTTACTCGCAGGGCTGGGACGAGCAGTACTTC.

The chain couples TRBV12-3 or TRBV12-4 to TRBJ2-7; 13 bases are shared with TRBD2. This CDR3 spans 14 amino acids. Trimming at V came to 9 bases and at J to 5 bases, leaving 7 bases not matched to a gene. CDR3 sequence reads: CASRTSGGFHEQYF. The CDR3 bases are TGTGCCAGTAGGACTAGCGGGGGTTTCCACGAGCAGTACTTC.

Worth noting for this clonotype: The final CDR3 position lacks the conserved phenylalanine or tryptophan, pointing to a likely read error. The chain is built from TRBV7-6 and TRBJ2-1; D call uncertain. Per germline, CDR1 SGHVS and CDR2 FNYEAQ. The CDR3 runs to 16 residues. The CDR3 DNA sequence: TGTGCCAGCAGCCCAGAAATAGTGGGCTCCTACAATGGGCAGTTCTCC. Translating it yields CASSPEIVGSYNGQFS.

This clonotype has at least ten counts. This sequence joins TRBV20-1 and TRBJ1-1; possible D gene TRBD1, 5 bases. Germline CDR1 is DFQATT and CDR2 is SNEGSKA (reference sequence). V gave up 3 bases and J gave up 5 bases, with 22 bases separating them. This CDR3 is 16 amino acids long. The CDR3, as DNA: TGCAGTGCTAGCAGCTTGTTTAGGGACGGTGGAACTGAAGCTTTCTTT. It yields the protein CSASSLFRDGGTEAFF.

This clonotype turned up a few times. The chain joins TRBV30 to TRBJ2-5, with TRBD2 matching 12 bases. The CDR3 length is 16 residues. With 3 bases clipped from V and 1 base from J, the junction kept 6 bases outside the gene matches. The V gene's germline CDR1 is GTSNPN and CDR2 SVGIG (reference sequence). The CDR3 here is CAWSLGLAGPQETQYF. CDR3 coding DNA: TGTGCCTGGAGCCTCGGACTAGCGGGGCCCCAAGAGACCCAGTACTTC.

The chain joins TRBV3-1 to TRBJ2-2; no definite D call. The CDR3 is 16 residues long. Germline CDR1 and CDR2: LGHDT and YNNKEL (reference sequence). The germline V and J ends were trimmed by 2 bases and 5 bases, with 15 bases remaining between them. CDR3 in DNA: TGTGCCAGCAGCCAAAGTTCCCAGACCTTAACCGGGGAGCTGTTTTTT. It codes for CASSQSSQTLTGELFF.

This clonotype showed up many times. This chain connects TRBV4-2 to TRBJ1-1; 8 nucleotides agree with TRBD1. The CDR3 runs 16 residues. CDR1 and CDR2 from the germline V gene are LGHNA and YNFKEQ. V lost 1 base and J lost 3; bases outside the gene matches: 7. The CDR3 spells CASSQVVSDRDTEAFF. The DNA of the CDR3 is TGTGCCAGCAGCCAAGTTGTCTCGGACAGGGACACTGAAGCTTTCTTT.

To note about this clonotype: One base away lies a much larger clone, so this may be a sequencing read error. The DNA for the CDR3 is TGTGCCAGCGGTTTCTTGAGCAATCAGCCCCAGCATTTT. Its translation is CASGFLSNQPQHF. J is TRBJ1-5 and V is TRBV12-3 or TRBV12-4; the D is unclear. The CDR3 contains 13 residues.

This clonotype has ten or more counts. The chain carries TRBV29-1 and TRBJ1-1, with 7 bases aligning to TRBD1. The germline V gene has CDR1 SQVTM and CDR2 ANQGSEA. CDR3 size: 13 residues. J lost 2 bases, V lost 6 bases, and 6 bases had no gene match. CDR3 nucleotides: TGCAGCGTGGAGGGACAGTCAAACACTGAAGCTTTCTTT. Translated: CSVEGQSNTEAFF.

This clonotype was detected many times. The rearrangement joins TRBV4-3 to TRBJ2-7; no clear D gene. The V end was cut by 3 bases, the J end by 3 bases, with 6 bases between. CDR1 LGHNA and CDR2 YSLEER come from the germline V gene. The CDR3 is made up of 12 amino acids. The CDR3 DNA reads TGCGCCAGCAGCCACCCCGGCTACGAGCAGTACTTC. Amino acid sequence: CASSHPGYEQYF.

This clonotype occurred many times. V gene TRBV29-1 combines with J gene TRBJ2-7; 10 positions agree with TRBD2. J gave up 0 bases and V 0 bases, and 2 bases lay outside the gene matches. CDR3 length: 15 residues. The germline CDR1 and CDR2 sequences are SQVTM and ANQGSEA. The CDR3 spells CSVEDASGSSYEQYF. Written as DNA, the CDR3 is TGCAGCGTTGAAGACGCTAGCGGGAGCTCCTACGAGCAGTACTTC.

Many counts were recorded for this clonotype. V is TRBV20-1 and J is TRBJ2-1; D is uncertain. CDR3 length equals 11 residues. Trimming stripped 3 bases from V and 8 bases from J, with 8 bases between. CDR1 is DFQATT, CDR2 SNEGSKA, per germline (reference sequence). The chain's CDR3 is CSASGLDEQFF. Written as DNA, the CDR3 is TGCAGTGCTAGCGGTTTGGATGAGCAGTTCTTC.

This chain connects TRBV5-5 to TRBJ1-4; D is uncertain. The V gene's germline CDR1 is SGHKS and CDR2 YYEKEE (reference sequence). The CDR3 covers 12 residues. The germline V and J ends were trimmed by 0 bases and 9 bases, with 6 bases remaining between them. This CDR3 reads CASSLVGKKLFF. CDR3 DNA sequence: TGTGCCAGCAGCTTGGTGGGGAAAAAACTGTTTTTT.

As for this clonotype: This could be a read error, since a much larger clone is one nucleotide away. This sequence joins TRBV18 and TRBJ2-5; TRBD1 is a possible D gene (5 bases). The ends were cut back, 1 base at V and 5 bases at J, with 8 bases in the middle. This CDR3 is built from 13 residues. Germline V gives CDR1 KGHSH, CDR2 LQKENI. DNA of the CDR3: TGTGCCAGCTCACCACAGGGGCACGAGACCCAGTACTTC. Protein sequence: CASSPQGHETQYF.

This clonotype was seen ten or more times. The CDR3 end shows no conserved phenylalanine or tryptophan, and so a read error is likely. CDR3: CASSQEAQGHTEAFL. The CDR3 DNA sequence: TGCGCCAGCAGCCAAGAGGCCCAAGGGCACACTGAAGCTTTCCTT. The chain recombines TRBV4-3 with TRBJ1-1; D call uncertain. Germline CDR1 reads LGHNA; CDR2 reads YSLEER. The CDR3 is 15 residues long. V lost 0 bases and J 3 bases, leaving 11 bases between the germline ends.

Only one count was recorded for this clonotype. V and J are TRBV7-2 and TRBJ1-5; D remains unclear. Germline CDR1 reads SGHTA; CDR2 reads FQGNSA. The CDR3 consists of 12 residues. Trimming stripped 5 bases from V and 3 bases from J, with 5 bases between. The CDR3 is CASSSDNQPQHF. The CDR3 DNA reads as TGTGCCAGCAGCAGTGACAATCAGCCCCAGCATTTT.

There are many counts of this clonotype. As DNA, the CDR3 is TGTGCCATCAGTGAGTCTGGGGGACCAGGCACAGATACGCAGTATTTT. Amino acid sequence: CAISESGGPGTDTQYF. The chain recombines TRBV10-3 with TRBJ2-3, with D tentatively TRBD1 or TRBD2 (5 bases each). The CDR3 is made up of 16 amino acids. The germline V and J ends were trimmed by 0 bases and 1 base, with 11 bases remaining between them. Germline CDR1 is ENHRY and CDR2 is SYGVKD.

In regard to this clonotype: A much larger clone sits a single nucleotide away, making a read error possible. The rearrangement uses TRBV19 and TRBJ2-6, with D possibly being TRBD2 (7 bases). This CDR3 region has 17 residues. In germline, CDR1 is LNHDA, CDR2 SQIVND (reference sequence). The V and J ends lost 6 bases and 2 bases respectively, with 17 bases between them. The CDR3 reads CASSLRGAQPGANVLTF. The CDR3 nucleotides read TGTGCCAGTAGCCTACGGGGGGCGCAACCTGGGGCCAACGTCCTGACTTTC.